The TCR beta chain described here comes from a study of Ad26.COV2.S vaccination and SARS-CoV-2 variants. Overall study: The vaccine Ad26.COV2.S was put into the muscle once, or twice with 56 days between.

Notes on this clone: Its antigen is not identified.

Measured with immunoSEQ multiplex PCR; TCRdb has only the in-frame clones, and not every one. The table shows a few hundred thousand clones, with about nine tenths occurring only once. V lost 0 bases and J 9 bases, leaving 13 bases between the germline ends. This CDR3 contains 14 residues. Germline assignment: CDR1 SGDLS and CDR2 YYNGEE. Treatment: 15 to 20 received Ad26.COV2.S at low or high dose, single or two shots; several received placebo; per-sample allocation not given. The samples date from day 63 after the first vaccine or placebo injection. Study results and limitations: Those who received the vaccine showed greater spike-specific TCR breadth than those given placebo. Vaccine recipients and placebo recipients showed similar non-spike TCR breadth. There was a possibility that the TCR breadth and depth analyses underestimated total T cell responses.

Sequencing was performed on peripheral blood, taken in a trial of Ad26.COV2.S vaccine versus placebo. This clonotype was sampled from a person aged 18-65 years who received the Ad26.COV2.S COVID-19 vaccine or a placebo. The chain carries TRBV9 and TRBJ2-1; D gene unclear. CDR3 protein: CASSVVPEYGEQFF. The CDR3 DNA sequence: TGTGCCAGCAGCGTAGTACCCGAATACGGTGAGCAGTTCTTC. Drawing the rest from reference TRBV9 and TRBJ2-1, the complete variable domain is DSGVTQTPKHLITATGQRVTLRCSPRSGDLSVYWYQQSLDQGLQFLIQYYNGEERAKGNILERFSAQQFPDLHSELNLSSLELGDSALYFCASSVVPEYGEQFFGPGTRLTVL.